These 27 T cell receptor beta chains originate from one sample sequenced in a study of T cell repertoires in cytomegalovirus infection. TCRdb called the reads again in MiXCR, with one record for every CDR3 protein. The table has hundreds of thousands of distinct CDR3 sequences, roughly 26% seen once. Sequencing was performed on CD8+ T cells from PBMCs. All receptors derive from a human donor in good health (CMV status not recorded). Some clones in this sample may be carry-over from other donors' samples.

The table lists this clonotype with a few counts. V usage is TRBV6-2 or TRBV6-3 and J usage is TRBJ1-1; D is perhaps TRBD1 (5 bases). The CDR3 totals 14 residues. Germline CDR1 reads MNHEY; CDR2 reads SVGEGT. V gave up 8 bases and J gave up 4 bases, with 17 bases separating them. The CDR3 protein is CASCGADSATEAFF. For the CDR3, the DNA is TGTGCCAGCTGCGGGGCAGATTCGGCCACTGAAGCTTTCTTT.

The rearrangement links TRBV13 to TRBJ2-5; TRBD2 might be the D (7 bases). The V and J ends lost 3 bases and 5 bases respectively, with 13 bases between them. Per the germline V gene, CDR1 is PRHDT and CDR2 is FYEKMQ (reference sequence). CDR3 size: 14 residues. CDR3 sequence reads: CASSFWGGRETQYF. CDR3 nucleotides: TGTGCCAGCAGCTTCTGGGGGGGGCGGGAGACCCAGTACTTC.

Only a few counts were recorded for this clonotype. The genes are TRBV5-1 and TRBJ2-2; D is uncertain. This CDR3 has 11 residues. Germline V CDR1 and CDR2: SGHRS, YFSETQ. V lost 9 bases and J 6 bases, leaving 9 bases between the germline ends. CDR3 amino acids: CATYLSGELFF. The CDR3, as DNA: TGCGCCACCTACCTCTCCGGGGAGCTGTTTTTT.

Ten or more counts support this clonotype. V and J are TRBV7-9 and TRBJ1-1; no clear D. This CDR3 region has 15 residues. Germline CDR1 reads SEHNR; CDR2 reads FQNEAQ (reference sequence). V dropped 5 bases and J dropped 1 base, with 14 bases sitting between them. The CDR3 loop is CASSAFPTGNTEAFF. The CDR3 nucleotides are TGTGCCAGCAGCGCCTTCCCCACGGGGAACACTGAAGCTTTCTTT.

This clonotype occurred a few times. This chain uses TRBV20-1 with TRBJ2-3; no clear D. The V gene's germline CDR1 is DFQATT and CDR2 SNEGSKA (reference sequence). The CDR3 covers 18 residues. Trimming removed 3 bases at V and 1 base at J, with 23 bases between. CDR3 bases: TGCAGTGCTAGTCCAGCGAGCCCGCCCCGGAACCGCACAGATACGCAGTATTTT. It specifies CSASPASPPRNRTDTQYF.

The rearrangement uses TRBV6-6 and TRBJ2-7; 10 nucleotides agree with TRBD2. With V trimmed by 8 bases and J by 5 bases, 3 bases remained unmatched. Germline V gives CDR1 MNHNY, CDR2 SVGAGI (reference sequence). CDR3 size: 12 residues. DNA for the CDR3: TGTGCCAGCCGACTAGCGGGCGACGAGCAGTACGTC. This sequence encodes CASRLAGDEQYV.

This chain connects TRBV7-9 to TRBJ2-3; D is ambiguous. Per germline, CDR1 SEHNR and CDR2 FQNEAQ (reference sequence). CDR3 length: 12 residues. Trimming took off 5 bases at V and 5 bases at J, with 8 bases between the two ends. The CDR3 loop is CASSGFGDTQYF. The CDR3 DNA follows: TGTGCCAGCAGCGGCTTTGGAGATACGCAGTATTTT.

The table lists this clonotype with many counts. The DNA of the CDR3 is TGTGCCAGCAAGGCTTCGTATAGTGTCGACACTGAAGCTTTCTTT. Translated: CASKASYSVDTEAFF. The chain has TRBV12-3 or TRBV12-4 and TRBJ1-1; the D is unclear. V was pared by 7 bases and J by 3 bases, with 18 bases between. The CDR3 runs to 15 residues.

This clonotype came up many times. The J gene is TRBJ2-7, the V gene TRBV7-2; D might be TRBD2 (6 bases). Deletions cut 3 bases from V and 7 bases from J, with 16 bases between. This CDR3 is 14 amino acids long. Germline CDR1 is SGHTA and CDR2 is FQGNSA. CDR3 loop: CASSFGTGGVEQYF. For the CDR3, the DNA is TGTGCCAGCAGCTTCGGGACCGGAGGGGTGGAGCAGTACTTC. Full variable domain (rest looked up from reference TRBV7-2 and TRBJ2-7): GAGVSQSPSNKVTEKGKDVELRCDPISGHTALYWYRQSLGQGLEFLIYFQGNSAPDKSGLPSDRFSAERTGGSVSTLTIQRTQQEDSAVYLCASSFGTGGVEQYFGPGTRLTVT.

Many counts were recorded for this clonotype. This chain uses TRBV7-2 with TRBJ2-7, with no clear D. This CDR3 contains 13 residues. Germline assignment: CDR1 SGHTA and CDR2 FQGNSA. V lost 1 base and J 7 bases, leaving 11 bases between the germline ends. The CDR3 region has the DNA TGTGCCAGCAGCTTAGAATTCTATGTAGAGCAGTACGTC. Its translation: CASSLEFYVEQYV.

This clonotype has a count of ten or more. The gene calls are TRBV7-2 and TRBJ2-1; TRBD2 is a possible D gene (6 bases). Per the germline V gene, CDR1 is SGHTA and CDR2 is FQGNSA. Deletions cut 5 bases from V and 0 bases from J, with 17 bases between. The CDR3 spans 17 residues. CDR3 nucleotides: TGTGCCAGCAGCCAGGGACGGGCGGGAAGCTCCTACAATGAGCAGTTCTTC. Residues: CASSQGRAGSSYNEQFF.

The table lists this clonotype with many counts. J is TRBJ1-2 and V is TRBV20-1; possibly TRBD1 for D (6 bases). Germline assignment: CDR1 DFQATT and CDR2 SNEGSKA (reference sequence). V lost 0 bases and J lost 8, with 19 bases in between. This CDR3 comprises 15 residues. The DNA for the CDR3 is TGCAGTGCTAGAGACTGGACAGATTCGCGGGCGGGCTACACCTTC. This sequence encodes CSARDWTDSRAGYTF.

V is TRBV7-3 and J is TRBJ2-1; D is possibly TRBD2 (5 bases). CDR1 and CDR2 from the germline V gene are SGHTA and FQGTGA. This CDR3 comprises 15 residues. Trimming took off 1 base at V and 0 bases at J, with 7 bases between the two ends. CDR3: CASSLIGDSYNEQFF. DNA of the CDR3: TGTGCCAGCAGCTTAATCGGGGACTCCTACAATGAGCAGTTCTTC.

The chain links TRBV9 to TRBJ1-1; perhaps TRBD1 as D (6 bases). The V gene lost 2 bases and the J gene lost 1 base, with 12 bases spanning the gap. The germline V gene encodes CDR1 SGDLS and CDR2 YYNGEE. The CDR3 runs 15 residues. The CDR3 coding sequence is TGTGCCAGCAGCGTCCGGACAGACAAGAACACTGAAGCTTTCTTT. This codes for CASSVRTDKNTEAFF.

The J gene is TRBJ1-5, the V gene TRBV18, with a tentative D call TRBD1 (5 bases). This CDR3 is built from 15 residues. Trimming took 6 bases from V and 4 from J, leaving 16 bases between them. Germline lookup yields CDR1 KGHSH and CDR2 LQKENI. In nucleotides, the CDR3 is TGTGCCAGCTCCTATGGGGGGAACGGGAATCAGCCCCAGCATTTT. It specifies CASSYGGNGNQPQHF.

This clonotype was counted ten times or more. The V gene is TRBV28, the J gene TRBJ1-2; the D is unclear. V lost 3 bases to trimming and J lost 2 bases, with 13 bases between them. Germline values: CDR1 MDHEN, CDR2 SYDVKM. The CDR3 sequence is 15 residues long. Written as DNA, the CDR3 is TGTGCCAGCAGTTTCATGACCGACCTAAACTATGGCTACACCTTC. Protein sequence: CASSFMTDLNYGYTF.

A few counts support this clonotype. CDR3 loop: CASTSTGPLNTEAFF. For the CDR3, the DNA is TGTGCCAGCACCTCCACCGGACCCTTGAACACTGAAGCTTTCTTT. V gene TRBV6-5 combines with J gene TRBJ1-1; D is undetermined. This CDR3 contains 15 residues. Germline V lookup: CDR1 MNHEY, CDR2 SVGAGI. The V end was cut by 7 bases, the J end by 0 bases, with 15 bases between.

The gene calls are TRBV20-1 and TRBJ2-1, with D possibly matching TRBD2 (7 bases). The CDR3 contains 17 residues. CDR1 is DFQATT and CDR2 is SNEGSKA in the germline V gene (reference sequence). V lost 6 bases and J lost 8, with 29 bases in between. CDR3 DNA sequence: TGCAGTGCCTCCTGGGGGGGGCTGGCTCGAACAACAGATGAGCAGTTCTTC. Encoded protein: CSASWGGLARTTDEQFF.

The chain recombines TRBV6-5 with TRBJ2-2; D uncertain. Per the germline V gene, CDR1 is MNHEY and CDR2 is SVGAGI. V was cut by 2 bases and J by 4 bases, with 11 bases left in between. The CDR3 length is 15 residues. In nucleotides, the CDR3 is TGTGCCAGCAGTTACCTCGATGGATTCACCGGGGAGCTGTTTTTT. This sequence encodes CASSYLDGFTGELFF.

The chain employs TRBV6-5 and TRBJ2-2; 7 nucleotides align to TRBD1. V was pared by 2 bases and J by 0 bases, with 12 bases of the junction left unmatched. The CDR3 totals 19 residues. Germline values: CDR1 MNHEY, CDR2 SVGAGI. This CDR3 is CASSYRPWTGETNTGELFF. DNA of the CDR3: TGTGCCAGCAGTTACCGACCGTGGACAGGAGAAACGAACACCGGGGAGCTGTTTTTT.

Many counts were recorded for this clonotype. This sequence joins TRBV7-9 and TRBJ1-4, with 10 bases aligning to TRBD1. The CDR3 is 14 residues long. The V and J ends lost 5 bases and 7 bases, in that order; junction bases with no gene match: 4. Germline values: CDR1 SEHNR, CDR2 FQNEAQ (reference sequence). CDR3 loop: CASSLGQGSEKLFF. CDR3 nucleotide sequence: TGTGCCAGCAGCCTGGGACAGGGGTCTGAAAAACTGTTTTTT. Drawing the rest from reference TRBV7-9 and TRBJ1-4, the complete variable domain is DTGVSQNPRHKITKRGQNVTFRCDPISEHNRLYWYRQTLGQGPEFLTYFQNEAQLEKSRLLSDRFSAERPKGSFSTLEIQRTEQGDSAMYLCASSLGQGSEKLFFGSGTQLSVL.

V and J are TRBV25-1 and TRBJ1-4; the D gene is possibly TRBD1 (6 bases). Germline lookup yields CDR1 MGHDK and CDR2 SYGVNS. V dropped 11 bases and J dropped 8 bases, with 15 bases sitting between them. The CDR3 consists of 12 residues. As DNA, the CDR3 is TGTGCCGGAATTGGACAGTGGGAAAAACTGTTTTTT. It encodes CAGIGQWEKLFF.

Comment on this clonotype: This may stem from a read error, because a much larger clone lies one nucleotide away. V is TRBV19 and J is TRBJ1-1; D uncertain. Germline V CDR1 and CDR2: LNHDA, SQIVND (reference sequence). This CDR3 is built from 13 residues. The CDR3 DNA reads TGTGCCAGTAGCTACAAGTCGGGTACTGAAGCTTTGTTT. Translating it yields CASSYKSGTEALF.

The chain couples TRBV27 to TRBJ2-3; tentative D call: TRBD1 (5 bases). Germline V gene sequence: CDR1 MNHEY, CDR2 SMNVEV (reference sequence). The germline V and J ends were trimmed by 8 bases and 0 bases, with 15 bases remaining between them. This CDR3 contains 15 residues. Here the CDR3 reads CASQIRQFSTDTQYF. Here the CDR3 DNA reads TGTGCCAGCCAGATTAGACAGTTTAGCACAGATACGCAGTATTTT.

As DNA, the CDR3 is TGTGCCAGCAGCAACGACAGGGCTGAAGAGACCCAGTACTTC. It specifies CASSNDRAEETQYF. The rearrangement links TRBV5-6 to TRBJ2-5; 7 nucleotides agree with TRBD1. In germline, CDR1 is SGHDT, CDR2 YYEEEE. V was clipped by 4 bases and J by 3 bases; unmatched bases: 6. This CDR3 is built from 14 residues.

Worth noting for this clonotype: The junction departs from germline at one end; a sequencing error may be responsible. V gene TRBV6-2 or TRBV6-3 combines with J gene TRBJ2-2, with unresolved D. The V gene's germline CDR1 is MNHEY and CDR2 SVGEGT. This CDR3 is 12 amino acids long. CDR3 protein: CANSPRTGWMFF. The CDR3 DNA reads TGTGCCAACAGTCCCCGGACCGGTTGGATGTTTTTT.

The table lists this clonotype with many counts. This sequence joins TRBV6-5 and TRBJ2-1; unclear D gene. Germline V gene sequence: CDR1 MNHEY, CDR2 SVGAGI. The CDR3 covers 12 residues. Trimming cost V 0 bases and J 9 bases, with 6 bases left between them. This CDR3 is CASSYSTSEQFF. In DNA, the CDR3 is TGTGCCAGCAGTTACTCTACCAGTGAGCAGTTCTTC.